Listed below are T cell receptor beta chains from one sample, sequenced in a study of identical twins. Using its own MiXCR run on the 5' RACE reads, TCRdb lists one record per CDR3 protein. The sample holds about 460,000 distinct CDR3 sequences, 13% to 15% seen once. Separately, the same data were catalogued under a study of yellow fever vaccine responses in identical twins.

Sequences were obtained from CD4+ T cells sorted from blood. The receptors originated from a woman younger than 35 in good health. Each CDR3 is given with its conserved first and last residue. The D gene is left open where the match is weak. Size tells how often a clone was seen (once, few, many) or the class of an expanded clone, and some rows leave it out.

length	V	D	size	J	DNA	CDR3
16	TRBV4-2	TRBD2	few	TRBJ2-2	TGTGCCAGCAGACTTCGCGGGGGGCAGAACACCGGGGAGCTGTTTTTT	CASRLRGGQNTGELFF
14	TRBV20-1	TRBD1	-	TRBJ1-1	TGCAGTGCTCTACAGGGGAGCATGAACACTGAAGCTTTCTTT	CSALQGSMNTEAFF
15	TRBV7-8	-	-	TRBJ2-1	TGTGCCAGCAGCCATAGGACAGAGCCATACAATGAGCAGTTCTTC	CASSHRTEPYNEQFF
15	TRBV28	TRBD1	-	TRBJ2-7	TGTGCCAGCAGTTTCCCCGGGACAGGGGCCTACGAGCAGTACTTC	CASSFPGTGAYEQYF
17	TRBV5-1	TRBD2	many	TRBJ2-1	TGCGCCAGCAGCTTCGAACTAGCGGGAGTGCCCAACAATGAGCAGTTCTTC	CASSFELAGVPNNEQFF
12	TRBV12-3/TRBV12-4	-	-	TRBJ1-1	TGTGCCAGCAGTTTCGAGATCTCTGAAGCTTTCTTT	CASSFEISEAFF
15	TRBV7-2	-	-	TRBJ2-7	TGTGCCAGCAGCTTAGGCCAAGGACAGAGCTACGAGCAGTACTTC	CASSLGQGQSYEQYF
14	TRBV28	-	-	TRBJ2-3	TGTGCCAGCAGTCGGACAGCGCTAACAGATACGCAGTATTTT	CASSRTALTDTQYF
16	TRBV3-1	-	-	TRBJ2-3	TGTGCCAGCAGCCAAAGCGCGGGAAGAAGCACAGATACGCAGTATTTT	CASSQSAGRSTDTQYF
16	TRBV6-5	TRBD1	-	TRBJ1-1	TGTGCCAGCAGTTACTATGGGACAGGTGGGAACACTGAAGCTTTCTTT	CASSYYGTGGNTEAFF
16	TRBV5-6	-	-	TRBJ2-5	TGTGCCAGCAGTTTGGACTTTCTCGAGTACCAAGAGACCCAGTACTTC	CASSLDFLEYQETQYF
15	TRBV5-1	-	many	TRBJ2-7	TGCGCCAGCAGTGAATTAGCCGCGGCCAACTACGAGCAGTACTTC	CASSELAAANYEQYF
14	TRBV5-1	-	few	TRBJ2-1	TGCGCCAGCAGCTTGGGTCAGTACTTCAATGAGCAGTTCTTC	CASSLGQYFNEQFF
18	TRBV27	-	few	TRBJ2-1	TGTGCCAGCTTCCCCGGCCTGACTAGAACTAGCTCCTACAATGAGCAGTTCTTC	CASFPGLTRTSSYNEQFF
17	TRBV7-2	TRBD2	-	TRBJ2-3	TGTGCCAGCAGCTTAGTCGGGACTAGCGGGACCGCAGATACGCAGTATTTT	CASSLVGTSGTADTQYF
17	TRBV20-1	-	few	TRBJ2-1	TGCAGTGCTAGGCCCCCAGCGGGGAGCGCGAGGGGGAATGAGCAGTTCTTC	CSARPPAGSARGNEQFF
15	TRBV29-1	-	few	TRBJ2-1	TGCAGCGTTGAGACTCCAGCGGTGTTGCCTGGGGAGCAGTTCTTC	CSVETPAVLPGEQFF
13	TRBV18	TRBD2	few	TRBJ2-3	TGTGCCAGCTCACGGACTAGTTCGGATACGCAGTATTTT	CASSRTSSDTQYF
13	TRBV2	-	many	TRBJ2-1	TGTGCCAGCAGTGTTCGGCAGTACAATGAGCAGTTCTTC	CASSVRQYNEQFF
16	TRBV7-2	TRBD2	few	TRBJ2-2	TGTGCCAGCAGCTTAGTCCCGGCGGGGGGACGGGTGGAGCTGTTTTTT	CASSLVPAGGRVELFF
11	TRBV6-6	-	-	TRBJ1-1	TGTGCCAGCACCGCAGGGGCTGAAGCTTTCTTT	CASTAGAEAFF
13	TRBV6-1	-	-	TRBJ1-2	TGTGCCAGCAGGCCGACAGCTAACTATGGCTACACCTTC	CASRPTANYGYTF
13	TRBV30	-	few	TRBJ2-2	TGTGCCTGGAGTGTACTTTACACCGGGGAGCTGTTTTTT	CAWSVLYTGELFF
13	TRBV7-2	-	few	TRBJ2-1	TGTGCCAGCAGCCGGACGGGCGTCAATGAGCAGTTCTTC	CASSRTGVNEQFF
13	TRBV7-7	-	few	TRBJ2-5	TGTGCTAGCAGCTTTGCTCGGGGGGAGACCCAGTACTTC	CASSFARGETQYF
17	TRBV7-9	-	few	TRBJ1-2	TGTGCCAGCAGCTTCTTAGGCGGACATGAAGCTAACTATGGCTACACCTTC	CASSFLGGHEANYGYTF
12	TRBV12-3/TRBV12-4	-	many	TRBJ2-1	TGTGCCAGCAGTTCTCCCCCGGGAGCGCAGTTCTTC	CASSSPPGAQFF
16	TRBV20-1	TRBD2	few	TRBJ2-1	TGCAGTGCGCCGCCCCTAGCGGGGGGCGCCTACAATGAGCAGTTCTTC	CSAPPLAGGAYNEQFF
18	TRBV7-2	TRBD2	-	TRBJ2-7	TGTGCCAGCAGCATACGCTTTGCAGTAGCGGGATTAGTCCACGAGCAGTACTTC	CASSIRFAVAGLVHEQYF
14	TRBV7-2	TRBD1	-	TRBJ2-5	TGTGCCAGCAGCTTAAACAGGGGAATGGAGACCCAGTACTTC	CASSLNRGMETQYF
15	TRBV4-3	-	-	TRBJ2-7	TGCGCCAGCAGCCAAGATGTCAGCCGGGCCTACGAGCAGTACTTC	CASSQDVSRAYEQYF
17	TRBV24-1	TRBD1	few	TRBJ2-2	TGTGCCACCAGTGATCCCCGGGGGACAGGGGGCACCGGGGAGCTGTTTTTT	CATSDPRGTGGTGELFF